These 21 T cell receptor beta chains were all obtained from the same sample, sequenced in a study of blood T cell repertoires in COVID-19. Profiled with immunoSEQ multiplex PCR; TCRdb holds only in-frame clones, not every one. The profile covers some 180,000 clones, with about four fifths appearing a single time and around 10% taken by the ten largest. Sequencing used peripheral blood. The source is a woman older than 75 with COVID-19, enrolled during active disease.

The rearrangement uses TRBV29-1 and TRBJ1-1, with a weak D call TRBD1 (6 bases). V was cut by 2 bases and J by 0 bases, with 16 bases left in between. Germline V gene sequence: CDR1 SQVTM, CDR2 ANQGSEA. CDR3 size: 16 residues. The CDR3 DNA reads as TGCAGCGTTGAAATGACAGGCAAGTTTCTGAACACTGAAGCTTTCTTT. Translated, it gives CSVEMTGKFLNTEAFF.

This chain links TRBV5-6 with TRBJ2-2; TRBD2 matches 7 bases. The V and J ends lost 0 bases and 3 bases, in that order; junction bases with no gene match: 8. This CDR3 is 17 amino acids long. Germline CDR1 and CDR2: SGHDT and YYEEEE. The CDR3 nucleotides are TGTGCCAGCAGCTTGGACGTGGGAGGGCCGCACACCGGGGAGCTGTTTTTT. Translated, it gives CASSLDVGGPHTGELFF.

The rearrangement uses TRBV7-6 and TRBJ2-5; D possibly corresponds to TRBD1 (5 bases). The length of the CDR3 is 16 residues. CDR1 and CDR2 from the germline V gene are SGHVS and FNYEAQ. V was shortened by 4 bases and J by 3 bases, with 18 bases between the two germline ends. This CDR3 is CASSSPTSTVKETQYF. The CDR3 DNA is TGTGCCAGCAGCTCCCCGACCTCGACAGTAAAAGAGACCCAGTACTTC.

This sequence joins TRBV7-2 and TRBJ2-4; 8 bases agree with TRBD2. The CDR3 extends over 19 amino acids. J gave up 0 bases and V 1 base, and 11 bases lay outside the gene matches. Germline loops: CDR1 SGHTA, CDR2 FQGNSA. CDR3 sequence reads: CASSLGGPRLAIAKNIQYF. In DNA, the CDR3 is TGTGCCAGCAGCTTAGGGGGCCCCCGACTAGCGATAGCCAAAAACATTCAGTACTTC.

The CDR3 coding sequence is TGTGCCAGCAGCTCCCTCACAGATACGCAGTATTTT. Protein: CASSSLTDTQYF. The rearrangement joins TRBV7-9 to TRBJ2-3; D not certain. V lost 4 bases to trimming and J lost 2 bases, with 4 bases between them. This CDR3 has 12 residues. In germline, CDR1 is SEHNR, CDR2 FQNEAQ (reference sequence).

J is TRBJ1-2 and V is TRBV7-9; 7 bases align to TRBD1. Germline assignment: CDR1 SEHNR and CDR2 FQNEAQ (reference sequence). V shed 5 bases and J 4 bases; nucleotides not matched to a gene: 7. CDR3 length: 14 residues. CDR3 bases: TGTGCCAGCAGCAAAAGGGACAGAACCTATGGCTACACCTTC. Encoded protein: CASSKRDRTYGYTF.

This chain connects TRBV6-5 to TRBJ1-5; D is ambiguous. This CDR3 is built from 15 residues. Germline V CDR1 and CDR2: MNHEY, SVGAGI. Trimming took 5 bases from V and 4 from J, leaving 15 bases between them. The CDR3 loop reads CASSPRTLLNQPQHF. The CDR3, as DNA: TGTGCCAGCAGTCCACGGACTCTTTTGAATCAGCCCCAGCATTTT.

This chain joins TRBV18 and TRBJ1-1, with 7 bases fitting TRBD1. The CDR3 totals 14 residues. With V trimmed by 5 bases and J by 5 bases, 8 bases remained unmatched. The germline V gene encodes CDR1 KGHSH and CDR2 LQKENI. The CDR3: CASSSNRGETEAFF. The CDR3 DNA sequence: TGTGCCAGCTCATCGAACAGGGGTGAGACTGAAGCTTTCTTT.

The chain combines TRBV7-2 with TRBJ1-2; D possibly corresponds to TRBD1 (5 bases). Trimming cost V 5 bases and J 0 bases, with 13 bases left between them. Germline values: CDR1 SGHTA, CDR2 FQGNSA. This CDR3 region has 15 residues. CDR3 DNA sequence: TGTGCCAGCAGCGGGGGGTGGGTGCCTAACTATGGCTACACCTTC. It translates to CASSGGWVPNYGYTF.

This clone was counted once. V usage is TRBV5-4 and J usage is TRBJ2-5; D might be TRBD2 (6 bases). Trimming stripped 0 bases from V and 7 bases from J, with 7 bases between. Germline V gives CDR1 SGHNT, CDR2 YYREEE (reference sequence). The CDR3 consists of 12 residues. Written as DNA, the CDR3 is TGTGCCAGCAGCTTGGACGGGGGGACCCAGTACTTC. Amino acid sequence: CASSLDGGTQYF.

J is TRBJ2-1 and V is TRBV18; 8 nucleotides match TRBD2. The CDR3 loop spans 16 amino acids. The J segment lost 0 bases and the V segment lost 3 bases, leaving 4 bases of the junction unmatched. Looked up from germline, CDR1 is KGHSH and CDR2 is LQKENI. CDR3 coding DNA: TGTGCCAGCTCACCTGCAAGCGGGAGCTCCTACAATGAGCAGTTCTTC. Protein product: CASSPASGSSYNEQFF.

Remarks on this clone: The junction departs from germline at one end; a sequencing error may be responsible. This chain uses TRBV11-2 with TRBJ1-6; maybe TRBD1 (6 bases). Per the germline V gene, CDR1 is SGHAT and CDR2 is FQNNGV. The CDR3 consists of 15 residues. CDR3 sequence reads: CASSLYGTNKSPLHF. The CDR3 nucleotides read TGTGCCAGCAGCCTTTATGGGACAAATAAATCACCCCTCCACTTT. Full variable domain (remainder filled in from reference TRBV11-2 and TRBJ1-6): EAGVAQSPRYKIIEKRQSVAFWCNPISGHATLYWYQQILGQGPKLLIQFQNNGVVDDSQLPKDRFSAERLKGVDSTLKIQPAKLEDSAVYLCASSLYGTNKSPLHFGNGTRLTVT.

This clone appeared a few times. This sequence joins TRBV6-1 and TRBJ2-7, with 12 bases that match TRBD2. Germline V gene data show CDR1 as MNHNS and CDR2 as SASEGT. The V and J ends lost 4 bases and 0 bases, in that order; junction bases with no gene match: 4. The length of the CDR3 is 16 residues. CDR3 nucleotides: TGTGCCAGCAGTGCGGGACTAGCGGGTATCTCCTACGAGCAGTACTTC. Its protein product is CASSAGLAGISYEQYF.

CDR3 region: CASSYRTGSSYEQYF. The CDR3 nucleotides read TGTGCCAGCAGTTACAGGACAGGGAGCTCCTACGAGCAGTACTTC. The chain couples TRBV6-5 to TRBJ2-7; 8 positions match TRBD1. J lost 0 bases, V lost 2 bases, and 3 bases had no gene match. Germline values: CDR1 MNHEY, CDR2 SVGAGI. This CDR3 is 15 amino acids long.

The rearrangement joins TRBV5-6 to TRBJ2-2, with 8 positions matching TRBD1. Germline CDR1 reads SGHDT; CDR2 reads YYEEEE. The CDR3 runs 15 residues. The V gene end was trimmed by 2 bases and the J gene end by 5 bases; junction bases not matched to a gene: 5. For the CDR3, the DNA is TGTGCCAGCAGCTTCTTAAACAGGGGGACCGGGGAGCTGTTTTTT. As protein: CASSFLNRGTGELFF. Full variable domain (rest looked up from reference TRBV5-6 and TRBJ2-2): DAGVTQSPTHLIKTRGQQVTLRCSPKSGHDTVSWYQQALGQGPQFIFQYYEEEERQRGNFPDRFSGHQFPNYSSELNVNALLLGDSALYLCASSFLNRGTGELFFGEGSRLTVL.

The chain employs TRBV5-1 and TRBJ1-4; TRBD1 matches 9 bases. The CDR3 is 14 amino acids. Germline V gene lookup returns CDR1 SGHRS and CDR2 YFSETQ. V lost 4 bases and J lost 8; bases outside the gene matches: 6. The CDR3 is CASSIGTGNEKLFF. The DNA for the CDR3 is TGCGCCAGCAGCATCGGGACAGGGAACGAAAAACTGTTTTTT.

This chain connects TRBV19 to TRBJ2-7; a weak D match, TRBD2 (6 bases). This CDR3 comprises 14 residues. The V gene lost 1 base and the J gene lost 2 bases, with 9 bases spanning the gap. The germline V gene encodes CDR1 LNHDA and CDR2 SQIVND (reference sequence). This CDR3 is CASSIGGGTYEQYF. CDR3 sequence (DNA): TGTGCCAGTAGTATAGGTGGCGGGACCTACGAGCAGTACTTC. Full variable domain (rest looked up from reference TRBV19 and TRBJ2-7): DGGITQSPKYLFRKEGQNVTLSCEQNLNHDAMYWYRQDPGQGLRLIYYSQIVNDFQKGDIAEGYSVSREKKESFPLTVTSAQKNPTAFYLCASSIGGGTYEQYFGPGTRLTVT.

J is TRBJ1-3 and V is TRBV15; D is ambiguous. The V gene lost 3 bases and the J gene lost 0 bases, with 9 bases spanning the gap. In germline, CDR1 is LNHNV, CDR2 YYDKDF (reference sequence). The CDR3 is made up of 15 amino acids. CDR3 nucleotides: TGTGCCACCAGCAGGGAACGGGACTCTGGAAACACCATATATTTT. It specifies CATSRERDSGNTIYF.

This clone was seen a few times. V and J are TRBV6-5 and TRBJ1-1; TRBD1 agrees at 7 bases. The CDR3 is 13 amino acids. Germline V gives CDR1 MNHEY, CDR2 SVGAGI. Losses at the gene ends were 6 bases for V and 9 bases for J; bases not matched to a gene: 10. CDR3 in DNA: TGTGCCAGCAGAATCGACAGGGCCGGGAAAGCTTTCTTT. It codes for CASRIDRAGKAFF.

This clone was observed once. J is TRBJ1-1 and V is TRBV25-1, with D tentatively TRBD1 (5 bases). Per germline, CDR1 MGHDK and CDR2 SYGVNS. This CDR3 is 11 amino acids long. V lost 6 bases and J 6 bases, leaving 8 bases between the germline ends. CDR3 bases: TGTGCCAGCAGGGGGGGACCTGAAGCTTTCTTT. This codes for CASRGGPEAFF.

CDR3 nucleotides: TGCGCCAGCAGCACGACAGGGGCCACTGAAGCTTTCTTT. Translated: CASSTTGATEAFF. The chain recombines TRBV5-1 with TRBJ1-1; the match to TRBD1 covers 8 bases. There are 13 residues in the CDR3. From germline, CDR1 is SGHRS and CDR2 YFSETQ. With 4 bases clipped from V and 4 bases from J, the junction kept 3 bases outside the gene matches.